This TCR beta chain emerged from a study of blood T cells in healthy people across ages. Points from the study as a whole: The diversity estimates, figures obtained from one million T cells, were considered underestimates.

It was with a sample-barcoded 5' primer and a J-beta primer mix that a second PCR of about 6 to 12 cycles was run. Any given sample supplied a minimum of 3 million CDR3-containing paired-end reads. TCRdb re-analysed the 5' RACE reads in MiXCR, keeping a single row per CDR3 protein. The table includes approximately 800,000 distinct CDR3 sequences, about 53% detected once. As regards this clonotype: The antigen is not known.

V dropped 5 bases and J dropped 1 base, with 19 bases sitting between them. CDR1 is SGHRS and CDR2 is YFSETQ in the germline V gene. This CDR3 is 16 amino acids long. The sequencing sample was made of blood. The TCR sequence derives from a man older than 75 in good health. The genes are TRBV5-1 and TRBJ2-7; D not resolved. Here the CDR3 reads CASSKEPETASYEQYF. The CDR3 nucleotides read TGCGCCAGCAGTAAGGAACCGGAAACAGCATCCTACGAGCAGTACTTC.